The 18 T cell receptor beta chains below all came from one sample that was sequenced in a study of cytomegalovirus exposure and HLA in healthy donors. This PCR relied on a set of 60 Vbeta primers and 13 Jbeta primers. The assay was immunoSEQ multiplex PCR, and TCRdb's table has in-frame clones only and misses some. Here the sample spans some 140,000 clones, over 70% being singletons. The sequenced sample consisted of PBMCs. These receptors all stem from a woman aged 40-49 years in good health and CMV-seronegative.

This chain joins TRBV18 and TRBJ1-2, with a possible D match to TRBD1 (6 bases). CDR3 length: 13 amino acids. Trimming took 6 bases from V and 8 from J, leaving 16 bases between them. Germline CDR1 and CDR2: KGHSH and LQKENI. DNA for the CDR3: TGTGCCAGCTCCCCTAAGGGGGAGCGCGGCTACACCTTC. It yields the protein CASSPKGERGYTF.

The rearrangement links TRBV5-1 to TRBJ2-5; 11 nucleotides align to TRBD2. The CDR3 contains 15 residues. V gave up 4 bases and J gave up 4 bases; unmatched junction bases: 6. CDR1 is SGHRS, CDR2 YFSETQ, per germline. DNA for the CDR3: TGCGCCAGCAGCCCGGTAGCGGGGGGGCGAGAGACCCAGTACTTC. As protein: CASSPVAGGRETQYF.

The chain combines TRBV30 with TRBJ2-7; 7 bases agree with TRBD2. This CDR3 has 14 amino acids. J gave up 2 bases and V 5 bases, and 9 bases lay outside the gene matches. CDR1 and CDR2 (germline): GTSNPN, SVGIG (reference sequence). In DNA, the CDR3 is TGTGCCTGGGGTACCGGGACTACAACCTACGAGCAGTACTTC. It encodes CAWGTGTTTYEQYF.

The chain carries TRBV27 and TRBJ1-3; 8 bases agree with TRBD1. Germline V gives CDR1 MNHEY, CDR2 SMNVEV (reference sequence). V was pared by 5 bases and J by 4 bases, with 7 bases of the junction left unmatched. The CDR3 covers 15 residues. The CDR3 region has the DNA TGTGCCAGCAGTCCCAGGGGGCGGCGGGGAAACACCATATATTTT. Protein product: CASSPRGRRGNTIYF.

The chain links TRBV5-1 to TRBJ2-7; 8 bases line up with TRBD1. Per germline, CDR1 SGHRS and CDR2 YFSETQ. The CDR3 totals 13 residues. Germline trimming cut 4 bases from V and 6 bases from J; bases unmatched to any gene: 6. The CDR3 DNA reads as TGCGCCAGCAGCGTTCAGGGGGCGCCCGAGCAGTACTTC. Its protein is CASSVQGAPEQYF.

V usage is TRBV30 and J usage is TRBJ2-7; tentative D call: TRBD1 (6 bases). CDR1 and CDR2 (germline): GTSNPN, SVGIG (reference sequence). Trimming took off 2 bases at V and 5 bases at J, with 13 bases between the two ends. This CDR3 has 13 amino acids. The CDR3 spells CAWSSSGVHEQYF. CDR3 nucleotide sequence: TGTGCCTGGAGTAGTTCAGGGGTCCACGAGCAGTACTTC. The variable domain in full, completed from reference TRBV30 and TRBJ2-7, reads SQTIHQWPATLVQPVGSPLSLECTVEGTSNPNLYWYRQAAGRGLQLLFYSVGIGQISSEVPQNLSASRPQDRQFILSSKKLLLSDSGFYLCAWSSSGVHEQYFGPGTRLTVT.

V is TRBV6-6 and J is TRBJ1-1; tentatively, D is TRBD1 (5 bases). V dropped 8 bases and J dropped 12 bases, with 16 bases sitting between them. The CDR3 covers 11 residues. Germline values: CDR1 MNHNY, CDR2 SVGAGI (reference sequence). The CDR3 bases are TGTGCCAGCGCTTGGGGGGGTAAAACTTTCTTT. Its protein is CASAWGGKTFF.

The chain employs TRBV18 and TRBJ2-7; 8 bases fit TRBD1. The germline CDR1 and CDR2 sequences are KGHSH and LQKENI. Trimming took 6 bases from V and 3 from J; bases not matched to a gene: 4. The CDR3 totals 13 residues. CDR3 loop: CASSQDRDYEQYF. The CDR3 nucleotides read TGTGCCAGCTCTCAGGACAGGGACTACGAGCAGTACTTC.

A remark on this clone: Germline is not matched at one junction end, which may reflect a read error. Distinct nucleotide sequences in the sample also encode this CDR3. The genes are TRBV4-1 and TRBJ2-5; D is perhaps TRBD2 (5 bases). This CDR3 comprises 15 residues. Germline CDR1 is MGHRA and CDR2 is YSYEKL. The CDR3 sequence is CASSSDGRGQETQYF. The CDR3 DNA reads TGTGCCAGCAGCTCTGACGGACGGGGCCAAGAGACCCAGTACTTC.

CDR3 DNA sequence: TGTGCCAGCAGTTCGCCGAGTGGGGCTTACTATGGCTACACCTTC. Its translation is CASSSPSGAYYGYTF. V and J are TRBV6-5 and TRBJ1-2, with D perhaps matching TRBD1 (5 bases). In germline, CDR1 is MNHEY, CDR2 SVGAGI. V was trimmed by 4 bases and J by 3 bases, leaving 15 bases between them. The CDR3 spans 15 residues.

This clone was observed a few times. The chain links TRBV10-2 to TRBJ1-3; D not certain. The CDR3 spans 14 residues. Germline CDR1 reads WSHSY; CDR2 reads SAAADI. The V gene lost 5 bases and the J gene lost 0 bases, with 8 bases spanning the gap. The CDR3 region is CASSQRSSGNTIYF. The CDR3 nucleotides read TGCGCCAGCAGTCAACGGAGCTCTGGAAACACCATATATTTT.

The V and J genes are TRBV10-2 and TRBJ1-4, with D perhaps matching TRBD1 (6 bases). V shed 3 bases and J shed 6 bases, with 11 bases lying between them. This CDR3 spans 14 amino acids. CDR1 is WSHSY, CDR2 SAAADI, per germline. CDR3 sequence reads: CASSDTRGDEKLFF. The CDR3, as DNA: TGCGCCAGCAGTGATACCAGGGGAGATGAAAAACTGTTTTTT.

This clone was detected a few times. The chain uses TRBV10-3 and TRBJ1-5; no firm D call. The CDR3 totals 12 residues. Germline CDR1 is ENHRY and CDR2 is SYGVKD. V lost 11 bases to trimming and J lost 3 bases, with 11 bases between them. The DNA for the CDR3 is TGTGCCTCCCGGTCCGACAATCAGCCCCAGCATTTT. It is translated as CASRSDNQPQHF.

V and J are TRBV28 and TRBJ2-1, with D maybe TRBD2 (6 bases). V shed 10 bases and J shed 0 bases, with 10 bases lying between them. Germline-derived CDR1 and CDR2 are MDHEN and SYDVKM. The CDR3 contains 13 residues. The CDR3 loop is CAIRDSSYNEQFF. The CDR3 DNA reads TGTGCCATCCGGGACTCCTCCTACAATGAGCAGTTCTTC.

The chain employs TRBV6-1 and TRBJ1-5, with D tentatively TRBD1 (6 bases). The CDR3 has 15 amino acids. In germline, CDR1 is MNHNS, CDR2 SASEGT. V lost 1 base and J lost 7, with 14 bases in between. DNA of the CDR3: TGTGCCAGCAGTGAAGATGTACAGGGTGGACAGCCCCAGCATTTT. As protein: CASSEDVQGGQPQHF.

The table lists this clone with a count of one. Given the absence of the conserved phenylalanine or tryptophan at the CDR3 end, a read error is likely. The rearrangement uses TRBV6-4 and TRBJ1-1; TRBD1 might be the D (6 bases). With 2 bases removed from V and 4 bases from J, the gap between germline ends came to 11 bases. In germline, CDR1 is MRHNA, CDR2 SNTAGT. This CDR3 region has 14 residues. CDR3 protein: CASSDGTTGTEAFL. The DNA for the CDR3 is TGTGCCAGCAGTGACGGTACGACAGGCACTGAAGCTTTCCTT.

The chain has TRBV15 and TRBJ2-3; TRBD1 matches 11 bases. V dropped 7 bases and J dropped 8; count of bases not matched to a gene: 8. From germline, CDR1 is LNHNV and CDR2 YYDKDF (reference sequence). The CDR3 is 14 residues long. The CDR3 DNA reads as TGTGCCACCATCGCGGACAGGGGGCTCTCTACGCAGTATTTT. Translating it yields CATIADRGLSTQYF.

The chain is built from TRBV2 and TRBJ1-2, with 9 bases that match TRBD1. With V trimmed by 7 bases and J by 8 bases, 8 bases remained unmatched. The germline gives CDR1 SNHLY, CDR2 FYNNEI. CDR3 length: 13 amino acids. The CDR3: CASINTGGSGYTF. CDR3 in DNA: TGTGCCAGCATTAATACAGGGGGCAGCGGCTACACCTTC.